This TCR beta chain was retrieved from a study of T cell changes during pregnancy in multiple sclerosis. Libraries were prepared by immunoSEQ multiplex PCR; TCRdb keeps only in-frame clonotypes and omits some of them. The table has nearly 70,000 clones, about 90% seen once. CDR3 size: 15 residues. The germline V and J ends were trimmed by 3 bases and 0 bases, with 11 bases remaining between them. Germline V gene lookup returns CDR1 KGHSH and CDR2 LQKENI. The TCR was taken from a female donor in good health, enrolled as a control in a pregnancy study. Here the sequenced sample was peripheral blood, taken in the second trimester of pregnancy. This chain connects TRBV18 to TRBJ1-1; D is unclear. CDR3 nucleotides: TGTGCCAGCTCACCCTCTCTCGAGGTGAACACTGAAGCTTTCTTT. Its translation: CASSPSLEVNTEAFF.